This entry concerns a single TCR beta chain. The antigen remains undetermined. Just one base apart from a much larger clone, this may be a read error. The germline V gene encodes CDR1 MNHEY and CDR2 SVGAGI. The CDR3 spans 14 residues. V gave up 6 bases and J gave up 10 bases; unmatched junction bases: 11. TCRdb reanalysed the 5' RACE reads using MiXCR and keeps one entry per CDR3 protein. Here the sample spans some 10,000 distinct CDR3 sequences, 60% being singletons. Study findings and constraints: Larger-cohort validation covered only one TCR beta V-J rearrangement. The TCR gene usage of tumor memory CD4+ T cells clustered together with blood and lymph node memory CD4+ cells and with lymph node naive CD4+ cells. Greatest tumor Treg TCR overlap was with tumor naive CD4+ cells.

The sequence was obtained from a female donor with breast cancer. Sequencing input: tumor-infiltrating memory CD4+ T cells sorted from the breast tumor. Subset denoted: memory CD4+ T cells, CD4+CD45RO+CD25-. The V and J genes are TRBV6-5 and TRBJ1-2; TRBD1 aligns across 10 bases. As DNA, the CDR3 is TGTGCCAGCAGCGCCCAACGGACAGGGGGTGACTACACCTTC. Translation gives CASSAQRTGGDYTF.